Below, 28 T cell receptor beta chains from the same sample are listed, as sequenced in a study of control samples from healthy donors and cancer patients. The data were produced by immunoSEQ multiplex PCR, yet TCRdb's version contains in-frame clones alone and is incomplete. The table has fewer than 200,000 clones, around 87% seen once. Input material: blood. These receptors originate from a woman in her forties or fifties in good health.

V gene TRBV7-9 combines with J gene TRBJ2-2, with 9 bases identical to TRBD2. CDR1 SEHNR and CDR2 FQNEAQ come from the germline V gene (reference sequence). The junction had 5 bases not matched to a gene; V was cut back by 5 bases and J by 1 base. The CDR3 consists of 16 residues. CDR3 amino acids: CASSKVLAGNTGELFF. The CDR3 bases are TGTGCCAGCAGCAAGGTACTAGCGGGGAACACCGGGGAGCTGTTTTTT.

With regard to this clone: Distinct nucleotide sequences in the sample also encode this CDR3. CDR3 protein: CASSLGLNTGELFF. In DNA, the CDR3 is TGTGCCAGCAGCTTGGGACTAAACACCGGGGAGCTGTTTTTT. V usage is TRBV7-2 and J usage is TRBJ2-2; 7 bases fit TRBD2. Germline trimming cut 3 bases from V and 2 bases from J; bases unmatched to any gene: 0. The CDR3 is 14 residues long. Germline V gene sequence: CDR1 SGHTA, CDR2 FQGNSA.

CDR3 sequence: CASSNLRPASGNTIYF. DNA of the CDR3: TGTGCCAGCAGTAATCTGCGTCCTGCCTCTGGAAACACCATATATTTT. This chain connects TRBV13 to TRBJ1-3, with D unclear. The CDR3 contains 16 residues. CDR1 and CDR2 from the germline V gene are PRHDT and FYEKMQ (reference sequence). Trimming removed 6 bases at V and 0 bases at J, with 15 bases between.

The chain recombines TRBV3-1 (or the pseudogene TRBV3-2) with TRBJ2-3, with D perhaps matching TRBD2 (5 bases). The V gene lost 8 bases and the J gene lost 6 bases, with 18 bases spanning the gap. Per germline, CDR1 LGHDT and CDR2 YNNKEL (reference sequence). This CDR3 is built from 14 residues. The CDR3 coding sequence is TGTGCCAGCCAGTCAGAGGGAAGAGGTGATACGCAGTATTTT. Its translation: CASQSEGRGDTQYF.

This chain joins TRBV9 and TRBJ1-3; D is ambiguous. This CDR3 is built from 14 residues. Germline V gene data show CDR1 as SGDLS and CDR2 as YYNGEE. Trimming pared 7 bases from V and 4 bases from J, leaving 15 bases between. CDR3 region: CASSYGQWGNTIYF. Here the CDR3 DNA reads TGTGCCAGCTCCTATGGGCAGTGGGGAAACACCATATATTTT.

This clone was observed once. The genes are TRBV27 and TRBJ2-1; 11 bases map to TRBD1. Trimming cost V 2 bases and J 9 bases; bases outside gene matches: 3. From germline, CDR1 is MNHEY and CDR2 SMNVEV (reference sequence). CDR3 length: 14 amino acids. The CDR3 loop reads CASSLPGQGGEQFF. The CDR3, as DNA: TGTGCCAGCAGTTTACCGGGACAGGGGGGTGAGCAGTTCTTC.

The chain links TRBV6-2 or TRBV6-3 to TRBJ1-1; D gene unclear. V was pared by 4 bases and J by 3 bases, with 15 bases between. The length of the CDR3 is 15 residues. Germline assignment: CDR1 MNHEY and CDR2 SVGEGT. The CDR3 is CASSLSRSRYTEAFF. The CDR3 DNA reads as TGTGCCAGCAGTTTGAGCCGGAGTAGGTACACTGAAGCTTTCTTT.

The gene calls are TRBV12-5 and TRBJ1-1; D might be TRBD1 (6 bases). Per germline, CDR1 LGHNT and CDR2 FRNRAP. Trimming removed 6 bases from V and 2 bases from J, with 10 bases in between. The CDR3 length is 13 residues. CDR3 protein: CASGRGGNTEAFF. The CDR3, as DNA: TGTGCTAGTGGGAGAGGGGGTAACACTGAAGCTTTCTTT.

V and J are TRBV4-1 and TRBJ2-1; TRBD1 matches 9 bases. From germline, CDR1 is MGHRA and CDR2 YSYEKL. V dropped 5 bases and J dropped 10; count of bases not matched to a gene: 12. The CDR3 has 15 amino acids. Here the CDR3 DNA reads TGCGCCAGCAGCTCCGGACAGGGGTTGGCTAGCGAGCAGTTCTTC. This translates into CASSSGQGLASEQFF.

The V gene is TRBV7-9, the J gene TRBJ2-7; D is possibly TRBD1 (5 bases). V was shortened by 3 bases and J by 3 bases, with 9 bases between the two germline ends. Germline V gene sequence: CDR1 SEHNR, CDR2 FQNEAQ (reference sequence). The CDR3 runs 13 residues. CDR3 nucleotide sequence: TGTGCCAGCAGCTTCCTCAGGGACTACGAGCAGTACTTC. Its translation: CASSFLRDYEQYF.

DNA of the CDR3: TGCGCCAGCAGCTTTGGGACCGAGAACACTGAAGCTTTCTTT. It codes for CASSFGTENTEAFF. The J gene is TRBJ1-1, the V gene TRBV5-1; weak D call: TRBD1 (5 bases). The CDR3 runs to 14 residues. Germline assignment: CDR1 SGHRS and CDR2 YFSETQ. With 2 bases removed from V and 1 base from J, the gap between germline ends came to 9 bases.

This clone was recorded a few times. The chain is built from TRBV7-2 and TRBJ1-1; D is undetermined. Germline CDR1 SGHTA, CDR2 FQGNSA. The V and J ends lost 1 base and 2 bases respectively, with 8 bases between them. The CDR3 extends over 14 amino acids. As DNA, the CDR3 is TGTGCCAGCAGCTTAGGGGCCGTTAACACTGAAGCTTTCTTT. As protein: CASSLGAVNTEAFF.

The chain has TRBV7-6 and TRBJ1-1; the D is unclear. The germline V gene encodes CDR1 SGHVS and CDR2 FNYEAQ. This CDR3 comprises 19 residues. V lost 2 bases and J lost 2, with 24 bases in between. This CDR3 is CASSLFATTRRSRNTEAFF. In DNA, the CDR3 is TGTGCCAGCAGCTTATTTGCGACAACACGAAGATCCCGCAACACTGAAGCTTTCTTT. Based on the CDR3 plus reference TRBV7-6 and TRBJ1-1, the full variable domain is GAGVSQSPRYKVTKRGQDVALRCDPISGHVSLYWYRQALGQGPEFLTYFNYEAQQDKSGLPNDRFSAERPEGSISTLTIQRTEQRDSAMYRCASSLFATTRRSRNTEAFFGQGTRLTVV.

This chain connects TRBV10-3 to TRBJ2-5; 8 bases align to TRBD2. The CDR3 is 13 residues long. CDR1 ENHRY and CDR2 SYGVKD come from the germline V gene. V trimming: 5 bases; J trimming: 4 bases; junction bases outside the gene matches: 3. The CDR3 region has the DNA TGTGCCATCAGTTCAGCGGGAGCAGAGACCCAGTACTTC. Its protein is CAISSAGAETQYF.

This clone was observed a single time. V gene TRBV11-2 combines with J gene TRBJ1-1, with D perhaps matching TRBD1 (6 bases). The germline V gene has CDR1 SGHAT and CDR2 FQNNGV. This CDR3 region has 12 residues. V was shortened by 2 bases and J by 5 bases, with 6 bases between the two germline ends. CDR3 in amino acids: CASSLQGTEAFF. CDR3 DNA: TGTGCCAGCAGCTTACAGGGGACTGAAGCTTTCTTT.

The gene calls are TRBV30 and TRBJ1-5; D is ambiguous. From germline, CDR1 is GTSNPN and CDR2 SVGIG (reference sequence). This CDR3 is 15 amino acids long. V was shortened by 2 bases and J by 3 bases, with 14 bases between the two germline ends. The CDR3 DNA follows: TGTGCCTGGAGTACAGAATCTTCCTCCAATCAGCCCCAGCATTTT. Protein sequence: CAWSTESSSNQPQHF.

To note about this clone: At the DNA level, this CDR3 is encoded by other sequences in the same sample as well. CDR3 loop: CASSYLLGGLETQYF. The CDR3 DNA is TGTGCCAGCAGTTATCTTCTTGGAGGACTGGAGACCCAGTACTTC. This chain links TRBV6-5 with TRBJ2-5, with D possibly TRBD2 on 5 matching bases. The CDR3 is 15 residues long. CDR1 MNHEY and CDR2 SVGAGI come from the germline V gene. Trimming removed 3 bases at V and 5 bases at J, with 16 bases between.

The rearrangement joins TRBV5-8 to TRBJ1-1; TRBD1 matches 10 bases. Per the germline V gene, CDR1 is SGHTS and CDR2 is YDEGEE. Trimming at V came to 4 bases and at J to 10 bases, leaving 10 bases not matched to a gene. The CDR3 totals 14 residues. The CDR3 coding sequence is TGTGCCAGCAGCCTGGTGGGACAGGGGTTTAGAGCTTTCTTT. Protein product: CASSLVGQGFRAFF.

CDR3 DNA sequence: TGTGCCAGCAGGACGGGGGTGATAACTGGAAACACCATATATTTT. Translated: CASRTGVITGNTIYF. The chain carries TRBV14 and TRBJ1-3, with D maybe TRBD1 (5 bases). Trimming left V 6 bases short and J 2 bases short, with 14 bases between. The CDR3 runs 15 residues. From germline, CDR1 is SGHDN and CDR2 FVKESK.

This chain links TRBV10-3 with TRBJ1-2; 7 nucleotides line up with TRBD1. CDR1 and CDR2 from the germline V gene are ENHRY and SYGVKD. The junction had 13 bases not matched to a gene; V was cut back by 7 bases and J by 5 bases. The CDR3 is 15 residues long. The CDR3 spells CAIIEETGPEYGYTF. CDR3 nucleotides: TGTGCCATCATCGAAGAGACAGGGCCGGAGTATGGCTACACCTTC.

The chain uses TRBV11-1 and TRBJ2-1; tentatively, D is TRBD2 (5 bases). Germline V gene data show CDR1 as SGHAT and CDR2 as FQDESV (reference sequence). The CDR3 covers 16 residues. Trimming removed 4 bases from V and 0 bases from J, with 13 bases in between. The CDR3 here is CASSSRKRSSYNEQFF. In DNA form, the CDR3 reads TGTGCCAGCAGCTCCCGCAAGCGGAGCTCCTACAATGAGCAGTTCTTC.

This chain uses TRBV19 with TRBJ1-2; 10 nucleotides line up with TRBD1. The CDR3 loop spans 18 amino acids. Trimming removed 9 bases from V and 1 base from J; junction bases left unmatched: 17. Germline CDR1 is LNHDA and CDR2 is SQIVND (reference sequence). The CDR3, as DNA: TGTGCCAGGCCCCCAAGGGGGGGACAGGGGATTTTTAACTATGGCTACACCTTC. This encodes CARPPRGGQGIFNYGYTF.

The V and J genes are TRBV10-2 and TRBJ1-1, with a possible D match to TRBD1 (6 bases). Germline V gives CDR1 WSHSY, CDR2 SAAADI. This CDR3 comprises 13 residues. V lost 7 bases and J lost 8, with 17 bases in between. CDR3 loop: CASKRQGPAEAFF. The DNA for the CDR3 is TGCGCCAGCAAGAGGCAGGGGCCGGCGGAAGCTTTCTTT.

V and J are TRBV6-5 and TRBJ1-2; D is uncertain. Germline values: CDR1 MNHEY, CDR2 SVGAGI. V was shortened by 0 bases and J by 8 bases, with 7 bases between the two germline ends. The CDR3 totals 12 residues. The CDR3 DNA follows: TGTGCCAGCAGTTACTCGACCGGGGGCTACACCTTC. Protein product: CASSYSTGGYTF.

V is TRBV13 and J is TRBJ2-3; 10 bases agree with TRBD2. This CDR3 is 15 amino acids long. CDR1 and CDR2 (germline): PRHDT, FYEKMQ (reference sequence). Trimming removed 6 bases from V and 2 bases from J; junction bases left unmatched: 5. The DNA of the CDR3 is TGTGCCAGCAGAGTAGCGGGAGGCCACACAGATACGCAGTATTTT. Translating gives CASRVAGGHTDTQYF.

The chain joins TRBV3-1 (or the pseudogene TRBV3-2) to TRBJ1-1, with a weak D call TRBD1 (6 bases). The CDR3 spans 15 residues. The V end was cut by 5 bases, the J end by 0 bases, with 13 bases between. Germline CDR1 and CDR2: LGHDT and YNNKEL (reference sequence). CDR3 sequence (DNA): TGTGCCAGCAGCTTTTGGACAGCGCTGAACACTGAAGCTTTCTTT. This codes for CASSFWTALNTEAFF.

In this sample, this clone turned up a few times. CDR3 region: CASRPGGPLHF. The DNA for the CDR3 is TGTGCCAGCAGGCCGGGAGGCCCCCTCCACTTT. This chain connects TRBV4-2 to TRBJ1-6; the D is unclear. Trimming shortened V by 6 bases and J by 13 bases, and 10 bases separated the two germline ends. From germline, CDR1 is LGHNA and CDR2 YNFKEQ. The CDR3 runs to 11 residues.

J is TRBJ1-4 and V is TRBV14; D not resolved. The CDR3 totals 18 residues. Trimming pared 0 bases from V and 0 bases from J, leaving 14 bases between. CDR1 SGHDN and CDR2 FVKESK come from the germline V gene. The CDR3 reads CASSQDLTRYATNEKLFF. For the CDR3, the DNA is TGTGCCAGCAGCCAAGATTTGACCAGATACGCAACTAATGAAAAACTGTTTTTT.